Listed below are T cell receptor beta chains from one sample, sequenced in a study of blood T cell repertoires in COVID-19. The data were produced by immunoSEQ multiplex PCR, yet TCRdb's version contains in-frame clones alone and is incomplete. The profile shows about 130,000 clones, more than 75% of them singletons. Input material: peripheral blood. These receptors originate from a woman in her sixties or seventies with COVID-19, enrolled during active disease. Both conserved end residues are part of each CDR3. A D gene is named only where the DNA matches it firmly. Expanded clones get a size class; other rows say once, few or many, or leave the size out.

- TRBJ2-1 TRBV5-1 - CASSTRRGSYNEQFF TGCGCCAGCAGCACTCGCCGGGGTTCCTACAATGAGCAGTTCTTC
- TRBJ2-7 TRBV29-1 TRBD2 CSARTSGDYEQYF TGCAGCGCCCGGACTAGCGGGGACTACGAGCAGTACTTC
- TRBJ2-5 TRBV5-1 TRBD1 CASSLGTGGSKRETQYF TGCGCCAGCAGCTTGGGGACAGGGGGCTCCAAGAGGGAGACCCAGTACTTC
- TRBJ1-3 TRBV10-2 TRBD1 CASRDSGTGGKYGNTIYF TGCGCCAGCAGGGATTCCGGGACAGGGGGAAAGTATGGAAACACCATATATTTT
- TRBJ1-1 TRBV18 TRBD1 CASSRQGASEAFF TGTGCCAGCTCCAGACAGGGGGCCTCTGAAGCTTTCTTT
- TRBJ1-5 TRBV2 - CASRGRGHQPQHF TGTGCCAGCAGGGGGAGGGGCCATCAGCCCCAGCATTTT
few TRBJ2-2 TRBV30 TRBD2 CAWSVEYALAGANTGELFF TGTGCCTGGAGTGTTGAATATGCGCTAGCGGGGGCGAACACCGGGGAGCTGTTTTTT
- TRBJ1-2 TRBV12-3/TRBV12-4 - CASSSPGVGGYTF TGTGCCAGCAGTTCCCCAGGGGTAGGCGGCTACACCTTC
- TRBJ1-5 TRBV28 - CASSLGGGGNQPQHF TGTGCCAGCAGTTTAGGCGGGGGGGGGAATCAGCCCCAGCATTTT
once TRBJ1-4 TRBV6-5 TRBD1 CASSYLGQGGGEKLFF TGTGCCAGCAGTTACCTAGGACAGGGTGGGGGTGAAAAACTGTTTTTT
- TRBJ2-1 TRBV19 TRBD2 CASSPGTSGGPSYNEQFF TGTGCCAGTAGTCCCGGGACTAGCGGGGGGCCCTCCTACAATGAGCAGTTCTTC
- TRBJ1-5 TRBV28 TRBD1 CASSPPTGVNQPQHF TGTGCCAGCAGCCCCCCGACAGGGGTCAATCAGCCCCAGCATTTT
- TRBJ1-6 TRBV19 - CASIGGSYNSPLHF TGTGCCAGTATCGGGGGCTCCTATAATTCACCCCTCCACTTT
- TRBJ1-4 TRBV21-1 - CASSNKIRQELLFF TGTGCCAGCAGCAATAAGATCAGGCAGGAATTACTGTTTTTT
once TRBJ2-4 TRBV11-2 TRBD1 CASSLSGQGMNIQYF TGTGCCAGCAGCCTGAGCGGACAGGGGATGAACATTCAGTACTTC
- TRBJ1-2 TRBV27 - CASSSPGRGAYGYTF TGTGCCAGCAGTTCCCCGGGGCGGGGAGCCTATGGCTACACCTTC
- TRBJ1-4 TRBV10-3 - CAISVAPAIANEKLFF TGTGCCATCAGTGTCGCCCCGGCCATAGCGAATGAAAAACTGTTTTTT
- TRBJ1-2 TRBV20-1 - CSASTGTYGYTF TGCAGTGCTAGTACAGGGACCTATGGCTACACCTTC
- TRBJ2-7 TRBV18 - CASSPPAKSYEQYF TGTGCCAGCTCACCACCAGCTAAATCCTACGAGCAGTACTTC
- TRBJ1-2 TRBV30 TRBD1 CAWSRQGHGYTF TGTGCCTGGAGCAGACAGGGTCATGGCTACACCTTC
few TRBJ2-7 TRBV5-6 TRBD1 CASSITTGATLYEQYF TGTGCCAGCAGCATTACGACAGGGGCAACGCTTTACGAGCAGTACTTC
- TRBJ2-1 TRBV20-1 - CSARVRAKQFF TGCAGTGCTAGAGTGAGAGCGAAACAGTTCTTC
- TRBJ2-5 TRBV5-1 TRBD1 CASSGMTGTGRETQYF TGCGCCAGCAGCGGAATGACCGGGACAGGGAGGGAGACCCAGTACTTC
- TRBJ1-2 TRBV19 - CASSPDFGQNYGYTF TGTGCCAGTAGTCCCGACTTCGGACAGAACTATGGCTACACCTTC
- TRBJ1-6 TRBV18 - CASSLSSYNSPLHF TGTGCCAGCTCACTCAGCTCCTATAATTCACCCCTCCACTTT